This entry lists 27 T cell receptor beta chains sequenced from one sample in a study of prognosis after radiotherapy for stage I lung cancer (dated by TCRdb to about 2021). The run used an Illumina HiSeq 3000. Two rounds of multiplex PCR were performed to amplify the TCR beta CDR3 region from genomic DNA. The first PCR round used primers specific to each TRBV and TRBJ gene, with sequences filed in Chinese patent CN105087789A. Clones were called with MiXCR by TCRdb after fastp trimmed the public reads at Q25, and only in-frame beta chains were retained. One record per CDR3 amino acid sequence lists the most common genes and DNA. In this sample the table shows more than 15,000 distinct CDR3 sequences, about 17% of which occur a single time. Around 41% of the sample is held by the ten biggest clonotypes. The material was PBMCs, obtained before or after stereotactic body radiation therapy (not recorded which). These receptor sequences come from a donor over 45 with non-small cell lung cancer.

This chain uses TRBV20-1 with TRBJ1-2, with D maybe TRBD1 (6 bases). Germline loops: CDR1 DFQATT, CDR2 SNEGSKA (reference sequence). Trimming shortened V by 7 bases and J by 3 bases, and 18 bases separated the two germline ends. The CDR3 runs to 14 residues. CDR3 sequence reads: CSGREAQGDYGYTF. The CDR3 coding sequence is TGCAGTGGTCGGGAAGCACAGGGTGACTATGGCTACACCTTC.

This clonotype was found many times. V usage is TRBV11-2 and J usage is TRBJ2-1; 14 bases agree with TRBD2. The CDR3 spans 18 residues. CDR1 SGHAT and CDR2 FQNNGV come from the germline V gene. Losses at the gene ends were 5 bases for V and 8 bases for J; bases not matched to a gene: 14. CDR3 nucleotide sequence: TGTGCCAGCAGCCGCCGACTAGCGGGGGGGCGGGGTTTTGATGAGCAGTTCTTC. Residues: CASSRRLAGGRGFDEQFF.

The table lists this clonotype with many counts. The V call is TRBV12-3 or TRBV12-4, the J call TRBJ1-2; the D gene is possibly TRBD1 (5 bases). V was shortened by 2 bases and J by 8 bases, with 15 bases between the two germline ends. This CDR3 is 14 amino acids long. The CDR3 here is CASSLQLGAWGYTF. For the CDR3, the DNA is TGTGCCAGCAGTTTACAGCTAGGGGCTTGGGGCTACACCTTC.

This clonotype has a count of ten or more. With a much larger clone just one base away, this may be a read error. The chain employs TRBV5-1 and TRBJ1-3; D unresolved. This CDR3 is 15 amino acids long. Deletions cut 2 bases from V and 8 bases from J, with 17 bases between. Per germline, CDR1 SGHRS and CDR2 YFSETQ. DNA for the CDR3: TGCGCCAGCAGCTTAGGGCCCGGAGGCGAAGACACCATATATTTT. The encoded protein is CASSLGPGGEDTIYF.

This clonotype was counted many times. CDR3 nucleotides: TGTGCCAGCAGCTTAGACTTCCAGGGGGGCAATGAGCAGTTCTTC. It is translated as CASSLDFQGGNEQFF. V and J are TRBV7-6 and TRBJ2-1, with D maybe TRBD1 (7 bases). Germline CDR1 and CDR2: SGHVS and FNYEAQ. This CDR3 contains 15 residues. The V gene lost 1 base and the J gene lost 6 bases, with 13 bases spanning the gap.

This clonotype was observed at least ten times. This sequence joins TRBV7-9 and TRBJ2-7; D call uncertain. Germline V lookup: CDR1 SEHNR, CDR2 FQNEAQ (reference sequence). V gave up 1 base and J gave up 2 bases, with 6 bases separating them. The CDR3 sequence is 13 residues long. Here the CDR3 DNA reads TGTGCCAGCAGCTTAGGCATTCCCTACGAGCAGTACGTC. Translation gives CASSLGIPYEQYV.

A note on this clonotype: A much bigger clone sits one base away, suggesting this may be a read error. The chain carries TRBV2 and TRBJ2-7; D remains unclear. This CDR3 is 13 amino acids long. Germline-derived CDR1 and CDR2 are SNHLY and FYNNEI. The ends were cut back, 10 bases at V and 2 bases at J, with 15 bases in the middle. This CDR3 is CATKELLPYEQYF. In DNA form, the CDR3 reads TGTGCCACCAAGGAACTCCTTCCCTACGAGCAGTACTTC.

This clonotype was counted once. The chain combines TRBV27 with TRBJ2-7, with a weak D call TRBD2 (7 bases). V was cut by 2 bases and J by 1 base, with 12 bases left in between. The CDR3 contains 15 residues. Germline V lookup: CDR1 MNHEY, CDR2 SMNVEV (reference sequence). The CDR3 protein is CASSLEGGRSYEQYF. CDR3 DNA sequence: TGTGCCAGCAGTTTAGAGGGGGGGCGGTCCTACGAGCAGTACTTC.

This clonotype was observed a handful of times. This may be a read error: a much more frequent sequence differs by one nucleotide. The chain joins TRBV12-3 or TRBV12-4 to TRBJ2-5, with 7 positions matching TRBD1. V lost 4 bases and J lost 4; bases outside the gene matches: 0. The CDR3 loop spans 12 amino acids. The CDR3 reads CASSSGGETQYF. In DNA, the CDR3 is TGTGCCAGCAGTTCAGGGGGAGAGACCCAGTACTTC.

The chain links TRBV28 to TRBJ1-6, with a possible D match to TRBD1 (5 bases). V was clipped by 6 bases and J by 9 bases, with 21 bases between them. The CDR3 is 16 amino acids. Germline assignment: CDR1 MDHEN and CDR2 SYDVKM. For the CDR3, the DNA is TGTGCCAGCAGCCTTTTAGGAGCTCAGGGTAGTTCACCCCTCCACTTT. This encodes CASSLLGAQGSSPLHF.

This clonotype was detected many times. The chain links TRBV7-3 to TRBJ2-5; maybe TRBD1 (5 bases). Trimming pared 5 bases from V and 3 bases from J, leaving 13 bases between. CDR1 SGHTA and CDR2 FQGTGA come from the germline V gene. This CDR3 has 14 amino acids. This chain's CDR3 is CASSPARAEETQYF. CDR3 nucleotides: TGTGCCAGCAGCCCGGCCAGGGCGGAAGAGACCCAGTACTTC.

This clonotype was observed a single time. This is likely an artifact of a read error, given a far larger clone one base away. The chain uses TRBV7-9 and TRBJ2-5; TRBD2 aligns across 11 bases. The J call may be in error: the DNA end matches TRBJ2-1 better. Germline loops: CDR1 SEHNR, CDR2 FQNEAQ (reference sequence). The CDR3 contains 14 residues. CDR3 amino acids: CANSPIAGGLEQFF. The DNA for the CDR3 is TGTGCCAACAGCCCCATAGCGGGGGGGCTCGAGCAGTTCTTC.

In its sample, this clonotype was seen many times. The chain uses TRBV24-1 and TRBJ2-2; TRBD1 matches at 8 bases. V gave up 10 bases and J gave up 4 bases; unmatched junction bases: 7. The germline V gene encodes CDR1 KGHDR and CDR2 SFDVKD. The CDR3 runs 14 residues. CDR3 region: CATTGTGSTGELFF. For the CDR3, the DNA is TGTGCCACAACCGGGACAGGAAGCACCGGGGAGCTGTTTTTT.

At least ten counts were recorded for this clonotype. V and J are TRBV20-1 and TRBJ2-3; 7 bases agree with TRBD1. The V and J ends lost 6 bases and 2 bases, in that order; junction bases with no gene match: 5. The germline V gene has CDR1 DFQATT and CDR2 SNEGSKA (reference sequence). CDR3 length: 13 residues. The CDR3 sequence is CSAADRDTDTQYF. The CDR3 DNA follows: TGCAGTGCGGCCGACAGGGACACAGATACGCAGTATTTT.

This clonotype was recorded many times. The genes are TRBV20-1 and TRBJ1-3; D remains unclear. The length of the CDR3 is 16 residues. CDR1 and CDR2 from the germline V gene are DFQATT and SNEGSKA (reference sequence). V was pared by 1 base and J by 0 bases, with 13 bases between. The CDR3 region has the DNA TGCAGTGCTAGAGCTCCTAGCGATAGCTCTGGAAACACCATATATTTT. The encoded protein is CSARAPSDSSGNTIYF.

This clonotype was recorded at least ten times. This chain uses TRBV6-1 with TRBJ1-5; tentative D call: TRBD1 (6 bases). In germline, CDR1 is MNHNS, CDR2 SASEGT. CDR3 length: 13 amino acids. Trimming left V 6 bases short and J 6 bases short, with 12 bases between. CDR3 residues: CASRGQGSQPQHF. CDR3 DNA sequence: TGTGCCAGCAGGGGGCAGGGGAGTCAGCCCCAGCATTTT.

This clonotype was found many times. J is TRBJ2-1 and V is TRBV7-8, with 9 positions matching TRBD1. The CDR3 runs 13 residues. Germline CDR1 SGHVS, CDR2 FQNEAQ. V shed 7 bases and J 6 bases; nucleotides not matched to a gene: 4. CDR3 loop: CASTSGQGNEQFF. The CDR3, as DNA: TGTGCCAGCACATCGGGACAGGGCAATGAGCAGTTCTTC.

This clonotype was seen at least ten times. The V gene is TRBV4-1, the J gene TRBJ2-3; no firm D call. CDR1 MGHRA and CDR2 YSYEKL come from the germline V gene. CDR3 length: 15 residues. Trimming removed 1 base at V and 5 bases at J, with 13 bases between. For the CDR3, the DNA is TGCGCCAGCAGCCAAGGTCCCTTCCGAGGAGATACGCAGTATTTT. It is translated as CASSQGPFRGDTQYF.

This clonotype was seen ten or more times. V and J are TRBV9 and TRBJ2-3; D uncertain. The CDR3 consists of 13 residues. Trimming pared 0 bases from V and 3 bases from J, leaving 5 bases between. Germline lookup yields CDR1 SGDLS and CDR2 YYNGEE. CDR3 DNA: TGTGCCAGCAGCGTAGTGCCGACAGATACGCAGTATTTT. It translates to CASSVVPTDTQYF. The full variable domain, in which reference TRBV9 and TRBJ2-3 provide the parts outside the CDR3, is DSGVTQTPKHLITATGQRVTLRCSPRSGDLSVYWYQQSLDQGLQFLIQYYNGEERAKGNILERFSAQQFPDLHSELNLSSLELGDSALYFCASSVVPTDTQYFGPGTRLTVL.

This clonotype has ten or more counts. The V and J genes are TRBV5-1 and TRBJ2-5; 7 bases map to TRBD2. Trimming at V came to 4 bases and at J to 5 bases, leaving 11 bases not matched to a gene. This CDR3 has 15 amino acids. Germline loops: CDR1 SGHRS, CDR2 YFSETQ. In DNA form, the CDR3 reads TGCGCCAGCAGCCCGAGCGGGGCCTCGGGGGAGACCCAGTACTTC. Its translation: CASSPSGASGETQYF.

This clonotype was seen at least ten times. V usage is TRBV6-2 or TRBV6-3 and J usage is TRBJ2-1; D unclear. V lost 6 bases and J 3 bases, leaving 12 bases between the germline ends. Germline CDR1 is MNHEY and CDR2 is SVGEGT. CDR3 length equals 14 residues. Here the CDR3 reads CASRRGFNYNEQFF. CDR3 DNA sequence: TGTGCCAGCAGGCGCGGTTTTAACTACAATGAGCAGTTCTTC.

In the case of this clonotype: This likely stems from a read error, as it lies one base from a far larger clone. This CDR3 is CASSHRPVGRAQYF. The CDR3 DNA reads TGTGCCAGCAGTCACCGACCGGTTGGGAGGGCCCAGTACTTC. The chain is built from TRBV12-3 or TRBV12-4 and TRBJ2-7; 7 bases match TRBD2. V trimming: 5 bases; J trimming: 10 bases; junction bases outside the gene matches: 14. The CDR3 spans 14 residues.

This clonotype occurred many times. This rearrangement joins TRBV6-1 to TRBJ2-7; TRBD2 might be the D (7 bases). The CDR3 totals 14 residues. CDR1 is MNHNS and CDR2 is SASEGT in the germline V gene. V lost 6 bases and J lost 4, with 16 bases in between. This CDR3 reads CASRRGGPPYEQYV. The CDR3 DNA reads TGTGCCAGCAGGAGGGGGGGGCCGCCTTACGAGCAGTACGTC.

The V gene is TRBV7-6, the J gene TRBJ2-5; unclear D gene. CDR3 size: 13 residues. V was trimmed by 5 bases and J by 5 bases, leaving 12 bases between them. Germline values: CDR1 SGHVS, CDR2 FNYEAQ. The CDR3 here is CASSLGRHETQYF. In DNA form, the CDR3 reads TGTGCCAGCAGCCTGGGTCGCCATGAGACCCAGTACTTC.

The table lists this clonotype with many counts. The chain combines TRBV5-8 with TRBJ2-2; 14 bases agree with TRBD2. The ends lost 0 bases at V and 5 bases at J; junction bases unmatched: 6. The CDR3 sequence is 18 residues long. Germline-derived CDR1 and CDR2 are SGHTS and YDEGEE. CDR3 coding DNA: TGTGCCAGCAGCTTGGCCGGACTAGCGGGAGGAAGTACCGGGGAGCTGTTTTTT. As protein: CASSLAGLAGGSTGELFF.

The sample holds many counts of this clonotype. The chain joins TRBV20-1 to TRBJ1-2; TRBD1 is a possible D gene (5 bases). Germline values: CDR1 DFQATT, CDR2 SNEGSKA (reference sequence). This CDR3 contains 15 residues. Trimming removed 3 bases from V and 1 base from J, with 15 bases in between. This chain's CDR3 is CSASSRWRGNYGYTF. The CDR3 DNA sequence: TGCAGTGCTAGCTCACGGTGGAGGGGTAACTATGGCTACACCTTC.

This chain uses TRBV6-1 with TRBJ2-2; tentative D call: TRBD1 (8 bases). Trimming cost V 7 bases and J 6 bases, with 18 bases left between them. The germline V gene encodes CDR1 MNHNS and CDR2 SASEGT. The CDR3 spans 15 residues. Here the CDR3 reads CASNNRGGLAGELFF. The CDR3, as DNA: TGTGCCAGCAACAACAGGGGGGGTCTGGCCGGGGAGCTGTTTTTT.